The 27 T cell receptor beta chains listed next were all sequenced from one sample in a study of blood T cell repertoires in COVID-19. The data were produced by immunoSEQ multiplex PCR, yet TCRdb's version contains in-frame clones alone and is incomplete. This sample yields roughly 140,000 clones, of which 88% are seen a single time; about 11% belongs to the top ten. The source material was peripheral blood. The source is a man in his forties or fifties with active or convalescent COVID-19.

This clone was seen once. The chain employs TRBV5-1 and TRBJ2-7; TRBD1 matches at 10 bases. Trimming took 0 bases from V and 5 from J; bases not matched to a gene: 5. This CDR3 contains 15 residues. Germline loops: CDR1 SGHRS, CDR2 YFSETQ. The CDR3 nucleotides read TGCGCCAGCAGCTTGGGGGACAGGGGCGTCCACGAGCAGTACTTC. As protein: CASSLGDRGVHEQYF.

The chain links TRBV4-2 to TRBJ2-7, with 8 bases matching TRBD2. The CDR3 has 17 residues. V trimming: 0 bases; J trimming: 0 bases; junction bases outside the gene matches: 7. CDR1 and CDR2 (germline): LGHNA, YNFKEQ. The CDR3 is CASSQEPAGGLSYEQYF. CDR3 in DNA: TGTGCCAGCAGCCAAGAGCCGGCGGGAGGCCTCTCCTACGAGCAGTACTTC.

The genes are TRBV5-1 and TRBJ1-1, with 8 bases that match TRBD1. In germline, CDR1 is SGHRS, CDR2 YFSETQ. This CDR3 is built from 17 residues. Trimming cost V 1 base and J 4 bases; bases outside gene matches: 12. The CDR3 region is CASSLSGGAWKGTEAFF. CDR3 DNA sequence: TGCGCCAGCAGCTTGTCAGGGGGCGCTTGGAAAGGCACTGAAGCTTTCTTT.

CDR3 sequence: CAWVTGTLNSPLHF. The CDR3 DNA follows: TGTGCCTGGGTAACCGGGACATTAAATTCACCCCTCCACTTT. The V call is TRBV30, the J call TRBJ1-6, with a tentative D call TRBD1 (6 bases). The CDR3 runs 14 residues. Between the trimmed V and J ends, which lost 5 bases and 7 bases, there was a span of 15 bases. In germline, CDR1 is GTSNPN, CDR2 SVGIG (reference sequence).

The V and J genes are TRBV6-1 and TRBJ1-5; D is uncertain. From germline, CDR1 is MNHNS and CDR2 SASEGT. CDR3 length equals 15 residues. Trimming removed 1 base from V and 0 bases from J, with 7 bases in between. The CDR3 region has the DNA TGTGCCAGCAGTGAAGGAGGGTATAGCAATCAGCCCCAGCATTTT. Translating it yields CASSEGGYSNQPQHF.

The chain recombines TRBV28 with TRBJ2-3, with TRBD1 matching 10 bases. Germline V gives CDR1 MDHEN, CDR2 SYDVKM. The CDR3 is 17 amino acids. Trimming at V came to 8 bases and at J to 1 base, leaving 12 bases not matched to a gene. CDR3 amino acids: CASQSNLGTGGTDTQYF. As DNA, the CDR3 is TGTGCCAGCCAATCGAACCTCGGGACAGGGGGCACAGATACGCAGTATTTT. Together with reference TRBV28 and TRBJ2-3, the CDR3 gives the full variable domain: DVKVTQSSRYLVKRTGEKVFLECVQDMDHENMFWYRQDPGLGLRLIYFSYDVKMKEKGDIPEGYSVSREKKERFSLILESASTNQTSMYLCASQSNLGTGGTDTQYFGPGTRLTVL.

This chain uses TRBV24-1 with TRBJ2-5, with 9 bases lining up with TRBD1. The CDR3 runs 16 residues. Germline assignment: CDR1 KGHDR and CDR2 SFDVKD. V shed 2 bases, J shed 5 bases, and the junction held 8 bases outside the gene matches. The chain's CDR3 is CATSDYNRGQQETQYF. The CDR3 coding sequence is TGTGCCACCAGTGATTACAACAGGGGGCAGCAGGAGACCCAGTACTTC.

This clone showed up just once. V and J are TRBV7-2 and TRBJ1-1, with 8 bases aligning to TRBD1. The J segment lost 1 base and the V segment lost 5 bases, leaving 6 bases of the junction unmatched. The V gene's germline CDR1 is SGHTA and CDR2 FQGNSA. CDR3 size: 15 residues. CDR3 region: CASSPRDRKNTEAFF. CDR3 DNA: TGTGCCAGCAGCCCTCGGGACAGGAAGAACACTGAAGCTTTCTTT.

The V call is TRBV2, the J call TRBJ1-6, with TRBD1 as a possible D gene (5 bases). Germline V gene sequence: CDR1 SNHLY, CDR2 FYNNEI. V lost 6 bases and J 9 bases, leaving 12 bases between the germline ends. The CDR3 is made up of 13 amino acids. CDR3 nucleotides: TGTGCCAGCAGCGGAGGGACGGTTTCACCCCTCCACTTT. Residues: CASSGGTVSPLHF.

V and J are TRBV27 and TRBJ1-1; 9 bases are shared with TRBD1. Germline V gene sequence: CDR1 MNHEY, CDR2 SMNVEV (reference sequence). V lost 5 bases, J lost 6 bases, and 7 bases stayed unmatched. The CDR3 length is 14 residues. DNA of the CDR3: TGTGCCAGCAGTCCCTACAGGGGGCGTGCTGAAGCTTTCTTT. It codes for CASSPYRGRAEAFF.

The gene calls are TRBV5-8 and TRBJ1-5, with D perhaps matching TRBD1 (6 bases). The ends were cut back, 0 bases at V and 8 bases at J, with 15 bases in the middle. CDR3 length: 15 residues. The germline CDR1 and CDR2 sequences are SGHTS and YDEGEE. CDR3 in amino acids: CASSLGQAITKPQHF. CDR3 DNA sequence: TGTGCCAGCAGCTTGGGACAGGCAATAACCAAGCCCCAGCATTTT.

CDR3 coding DNA: TGTGCCAGCAGAAGAAGCCCGGGACAGGGGAATGTGAAGGGAAACACCATATATTTT. Amino acid sequence: CASRRSPGQGNVKGNTIYF. The chain links TRBV3-1 (or the pseudogene TRBV3-2) to TRBJ1-3, with 10 positions matching TRBD1. Germline V lookup: CDR1 LGHDT, CDR2 YNNKEL (reference sequence). This CDR3 comprises 19 residues. V lost 6 bases and J lost 4; bases outside the gene matches: 18.

The V call is TRBV5-1, the J call TRBJ1-6; 10 bases match TRBD1. Germline values: CDR1 SGHRS, CDR2 YFSETQ. The J segment lost 9 bases and the V segment lost 3 bases, leaving 9 bases of the junction unmatched. This CDR3 is built from 16 residues. The CDR3 bases are TGCGCCAGCAGCTCGACCCGACAGGGGGCGGGTTCACCCCTCCACTTT. It codes for CASSSTRQGAGSPLHF. Full variable domain (missing parts from reference TRBV5-1 and TRBJ1-6): KAGVTQTPRYLIKTRGQQVTLSCSPISGHRSVSWYQQTPGQGLQFLFEYFSETQRNKGNFPGRFSGRQFSNSRSEMNVSTLELGDSALYLCASSSTRQGAGSPLHFGNGTRLTVT.

V and J are TRBV28 and TRBJ2-4; D might be TRBD1 (6 bases). Germline lookup yields CDR1 MDHEN and CDR2 SYDVKM. The CDR3 is 14 residues long. The V end lost 6 bases, the J end lost 8 bases, and 17 bases lay between the germline ends. For the CDR3, the DNA is TGTGCCAGCAGGGGGGCGAACCTAGAGCACATTCAGTACTTC. Translation: CASRGANLEHIQYF.

The V call is TRBV20-1, the J call TRBJ1-5, with D maybe TRBD1 (5 bases). The CDR3 contains 10 residues. Per germline, CDR1 DFQATT and CDR2 SNEGSKA (reference sequence). The V and J ends lost 5 bases and 6 bases respectively, with 5 bases between them. The CDR3 reads CSAGAQPQHF. CDR3 bases: TGCAGTGCTGGGGCTCAGCCCCAGCATTTT.

This clone was counted once. J is TRBJ1-6 and V is TRBV28; TRBD1 matches at 11 bases. With 4 bases clipped from V and 9 bases from J, the junction kept 5 bases outside the gene matches. Germline V gene sequence: CDR1 MDHEN, CDR2 SYDVKM. The CDR3 loop spans 15 amino acids. DNA for the CDR3: TGTGCCAGCAGTTCCGGGACAGGGGGGAGTTCACCCCTCCACTTT. Encoded protein: CASSSGTGGSSPLHF.

J is TRBJ2-5 and V is TRBV19; 7 positions match TRBD1. Trimming took 6 bases from V and 4 from J; bases not matched to a gene: 11. Germline V gives CDR1 LNHDA, CDR2 SQIVND (reference sequence). The CDR3 is 15 residues long. For the CDR3, the DNA is TGTGCCAGTAGGACAGGGAAAAGGATTCGAGAGACCCAGTACTTC. This translates into CASRTGKRIRETQYF.

The sample holds a few counts of this clone. The genes are TRBV29-1 and TRBJ1-4; 9 positions agree with TRBD1. This CDR3 is built from 13 residues. The germline CDR1 and CDR2 sequences are SQVTM and ANQGSEA. J lost 2 bases, V lost 7 bases, and 2 bases had no gene match. CDR3 loop: CSGGTGTNEKLFF. CDR3 in DNA: TGCAGCGGCGGGACAGGGACTAATGAAAAACTGTTTTTT.

The V gene is TRBV6-6, the J gene TRBJ1-1; no clear D gene. The CDR3 spans 12 residues. Germline V gives CDR1 MNHNY, CDR2 SVGAGI (reference sequence). With 5 bases removed from V and 1 base from J, the gap between germline ends came to 5 bases. CDR3 residues: CASSRQNTEAFF. CDR3 in DNA: TGTGCCAGCAGTCGACAGAACACTGAAGCTTTCTTT.

This sequence joins TRBV7-2 and TRBJ1-2; 9 nucleotides align to TRBD1. The CDR3 spans 16 residues. Germline V gene lookup returns CDR1 SGHTA and CDR2 FQGNSA. The V and J ends lost 5 bases and 0 bases, in that order; junction bases with no gene match: 7. The CDR3: CASSVGQGFPNYGYTF. The CDR3, as DNA: TGTGCCAGCAGCGTAGGACAGGGGTTCCCTAACTATGGCTACACCTTC.

This clone was observed once. The J gene is TRBJ2-6, the V gene TRBV9, with 9 bases identical to TRBD1. The CDR3 has 17 amino acids. The V gene end was trimmed by 3 bases and the J gene end by 4 bases; junction bases not matched to a gene: 8. The germline V gene has CDR1 SGDLS and CDR2 YYNGEE. In DNA, the CDR3 is TGTGCCAGCAGCGGCCGGGACAGGGCTTCGGGGGCCAACGTCCTGACTTTC. Its translation: CASSGRDRASGANVLTF. Filled out from reference TRBV9 and TRBJ2-6, the complete variable domain reads DSGVTQTPKHLITATGQRVTLRCSPRSGDLSVYWYQQSLDQGLQFLIQYYNGEERAKGNILERFSAQQFPDLHSELNLSSLELGDSALYFCASSGRDRASGANVLTFGAGSRLTVL.

This chain links TRBV14 with TRBJ1-3; D remains ambiguous. The V gene's germline CDR1 is SGHDN and CDR2 FVKESK. This CDR3 region has 17 residues. Trimming pared 1 base from V and 2 bases from J, leaving 15 bases between. CDR3 nucleotides: TGTGCCAGCAGCCAAGGTGCTTGGGGAGCCCCTGGAAACACCATATATTTT. It encodes CASSQGAWGAPGNTIYF.

This chain uses TRBV28 with TRBJ1-4, with D perhaps matching TRBD1 (6 bases). The V gene's germline CDR1 is MDHEN and CDR2 SYDVKM. Trimming took off 3 bases at V and 7 bases at J, with 12 bases between the two ends. This CDR3 region has 14 residues. The CDR3 region is CASSLGGPVEKLFF. CDR3 bases: TGTGCCAGCAGTTTGGGGGGGCCGGTTGAAAAACTGTTTTTT. The whole variable domain, filled in from reference TRBV28 and TRBJ1-4, reads DVKVTQSSRYLVKRTGEKVFLECVQDMDHENMFWYRQDPGLGLRLIYFSYDVKMKEKGDIPEGYSVSREKKERFSLILESASTNQTSMYLCASSLGGPVEKLFFGSGTQLSVL.

V is TRBV19 and J is TRBJ1-6, with D possibly being TRBD1 (5 bases). The CDR3 has 16 amino acids. Trimming left V 6 bases short and J 5 bases short, with 17 bases between. Germline V gives CDR1 LNHDA, CDR2 SQIVND (reference sequence). The DNA of the CDR3 is TGTGCCAGTAGCCCGGTGGTGGCAGGGAATAATTCACCCCTCCACTTT. This sequence encodes CASSPVVAGNNSPLHF.

The chain links TRBV6-6 to TRBJ2-7, with 10 positions matching TRBD1. Germline trimming cut 0 bases from V and 2 bases from J; bases unmatched to any gene: 4. This CDR3 region has 16 residues. The germline V gene encodes CDR1 MNHNY and CDR2 SVGAGI (reference sequence). The CDR3 reads CASSYSTGTGAYEQYF. Written as DNA, the CDR3 is TGTGCCAGCAGTTACTCGACCGGGACAGGGGCCTACGAGCAGTACTTC.

CDR3 bases: TGTGCCAGCAGCCAAGGTCGGGCGGGGTATAATTCACCCCTCCACTTT. This translates into CASSQGRAGYNSPLHF. The rearrangement joins TRBV14 to TRBJ1-6; no clear D. Germline CDR1 reads SGHDN; CDR2 reads FVKESK. The CDR3 has 16 amino acids. V was pared by 1 base and J by 4 bases, with 11 bases between.

The chain employs TRBV6-6 and TRBJ1-5; no firm D call. Germline-derived CDR1 and CDR2 are MNHNY and SVGAGI (reference sequence). The V end lost 6 bases, the J end lost 10 bases, and 10 bases lay between the germline ends. This CDR3 has 11 amino acids. As DNA, the CDR3 is TGTGCCAGCAGCATGGGAGATCCCCAGCATTTT. It is translated as CASSMGDPQHF.